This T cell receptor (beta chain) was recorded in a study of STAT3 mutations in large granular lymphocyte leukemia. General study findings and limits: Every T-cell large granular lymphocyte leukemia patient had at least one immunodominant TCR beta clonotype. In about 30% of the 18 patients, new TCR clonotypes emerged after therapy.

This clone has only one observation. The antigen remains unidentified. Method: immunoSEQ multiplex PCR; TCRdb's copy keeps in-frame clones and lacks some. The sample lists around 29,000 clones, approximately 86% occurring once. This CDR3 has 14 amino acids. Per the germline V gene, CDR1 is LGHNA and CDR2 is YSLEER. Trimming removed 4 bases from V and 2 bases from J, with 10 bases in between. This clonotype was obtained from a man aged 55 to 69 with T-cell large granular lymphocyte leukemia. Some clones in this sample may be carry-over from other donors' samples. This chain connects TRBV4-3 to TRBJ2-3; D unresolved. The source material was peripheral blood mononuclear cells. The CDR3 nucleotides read TGCGCCAGCAGCCCCCCCGGGCTCACAGATACGCAGTATTTT. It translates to CASSPPGLTDTQYF.